One and the same sample provided the 21 T cell receptor beta chains below, sequenced in a study of CD8 T cells in ankylosing spondylitis. TCRdb re-called the 5' RACE reads through MiXCR, storing one row per CDR3 protein. The sample records roughly 260,000 distinct CDR3 sequences, about 19% being singletons. Source material: blood, either unsorted or a sorted T cell fraction (not recorded which). The receptors were sampled from a male donor with ankylosing spondylitis or in good health (not recorded which).

This chain uses TRBV20-1 with TRBJ2-5, with 8 bases matching TRBD2. CDR1 and CDR2 (germline): DFQATT, SNEGSKA (reference sequence). This CDR3 comprises 17 residues. V shed 2 bases, J shed 5 bases, and the junction held 16 bases outside the gene matches. The CDR3 region is CSARKSGRREGSETQYF. The DNA of the CDR3 is TGCAGTGCTAGAAAATCGGGACGCCGGGAGGGTAGTGAGACCCAGTACTTC.

The V call is TRBV5-5, the J call TRBJ2-7; TRBD1 or TRBD2 may be the D gene (6 bases each). The CDR3 runs to 13 residues. In germline, CDR1 is SGHKS, CDR2 YYEKEE (reference sequence). Trimming pared 1 base from V and 5 bases from J, leaving 10 bases between. CDR3 protein: CASSLLGGNEQYV. The CDR3 bases are TGTGCCAGCAGCTTGCTAGGGGGGAACGAGCAGTACGTC.

The chain combines TRBV9 with TRBJ2-1; 13 bases line up with TRBD2. Germline V gives CDR1 SGDLS, CDR2 YYNGEE. V lost 3 bases and J lost 9; bases outside the gene matches: 9. There are 16 residues in the CDR3. CDR3 nucleotides: TGTGCCAGCAGCGGCAGGACTAGCGGGAGAGGAAGTGAGCAGTTCTTC. Translated, it gives CASSGRTSGRGSEQFF.

This clonotype was observed a few times. V is TRBV20-1 and J is TRBJ2-7; possible D gene TRBD1, 6 bases. In germline, CDR1 is DFQATT, CDR2 SNEGSKA (reference sequence). V was trimmed by 6 bases and J by 1 base, leaving 16 bases between them. The length of the CDR3 is 14 residues. In DNA form, the CDR3 reads TGCAGTGCCACCGGGCTGGACAGATCCTACGAGCAGTACGTC. Translation: CSATGLDRSYEQYV.

This clonotype has at least ten counts. The rearrangement uses TRBV5-1 and TRBJ2-3; 7 positions agree with TRBD2. The junction had 3 bases not matched to a gene; V was cut back by 5 bases and J by 6 bases. The CDR3 sequence is 12 residues long. CDR1 SGHRS and CDR2 YFSETQ come from the germline V gene. In nucleotides, the CDR3 is TGCGCCAGCAGAAGACTAGCTGATACGCAGTATTTT. It specifies CASRRLADTQYF.

Ten or more counts support this clonotype. This rearrangement joins TRBV9 to TRBJ1-6; D not certain. V shed 3 bases and J shed 8 bases, with 15 bases lying between them. The germline CDR1 and CDR2 sequences are SGDLS and YYNGEE. The CDR3 contains 15 residues. The CDR3 DNA reads TGTGCCAGCAGCGCAGGTGACACACCACATTCACCCCTCCACTTT. Its translation is CASSAGDTPHSPLHF.

This clonotype has just a few counts. The chain uses TRBV20-1 and TRBJ1-2; TRBD1 matches at 9 bases. The CDR3 consists of 14 residues. Germline trimming cut 3 bases from V and 6 bases from J; bases unmatched to any gene: 8. Looked up from germline, CDR1 is DFQATT and CDR2 is SNEGSKA (reference sequence). The DNA of the CDR3 is TGCAGTGCTAGGAGGTCGGGACAGGGAGATGGCTACACCTTC. Its translation: CSARRSGQGDGYTF.

This clonotype was counted ten times or more. The genes are TRBV9 and TRBJ2-2, with unresolved D. The CDR3 runs 14 residues. Per the germline V gene, CDR1 is SGDLS and CDR2 is YYNGEE. Trimming took 4 bases from V and 4 from J, leaving 11 bases between them. CDR3 nucleotide sequence: TGTGCCAGCAGCTCCCGACATCCCACCGGGGAGCTGTTTTTT. It specifies CASSSRHPTGELFF. The whole variable domain, filled in from reference TRBV9 and TRBJ2-2, reads DSGVTQTPKHLITATGQRVTLRCSPRSGDLSVYWYQQSLDQGLQFLIQYYNGEERAKGNILERFSAQQFPDLHSELNLSSLELGDSALYFCASSSRHPTGELFFGEGSRLTVL.

The chain recombines TRBV4-2 with TRBJ1-4, with D perhaps matching TRBD1 (6 bases). The ends were cut back, 0 bases at V and 1 base at J, with 6 bases in the middle. The CDR3 extends over 15 amino acids. Germline V gene sequence: CDR1 LGHNA, CDR2 YNFKEQ. The CDR3 nucleotides read TGTGCCAGCAGCCAAGACAGGGGAACTAATGAAAAACTGTTTTTT. This sequence encodes CASSQDRGTNEKLFF.

The V call is TRBV11-2, the J call TRBJ2-5; no reliable D call. This CDR3 is 15 amino acids long. The germline gives CDR1 SGHAT, CDR2 FQNNGV. V shed 0 bases and J shed 4 bases, with 12 bases lying between them. The CDR3 loop reads CASSLDLTPRETQYF. CDR3 DNA: TGTGCCAGCAGCTTAGATCTAACTCCACGAGAGACCCAGTACTTC.

This clonotype came up a few times. The rearrangement links TRBV6-1 to TRBJ2-7; D is undetermined. Trimming took 4 bases from V and 5 from J, leaving 12 bases between them. This CDR3 has 13 amino acids. Germline CDR1 reads MNHNS; CDR2 reads SASEGT. The CDR3 reads CASSARSVDEQYV. The DNA for the CDR3 is TGTGCCAGCAGTGCACGTTCCGTCGACGAGCAGTACGTC.

The rearrangement links TRBV27 to TRBJ2-5; D perhaps matches TRBD2 (5 bases). Germline CDR1 and CDR2: MNHEY and SMNVEV (reference sequence). With 0 bases removed from V and 2 bases from J, the gap between germline ends came to 10 bases. CDR3 length: 15 residues. The CDR3 here is CASSLSTSGQETQYF. CDR3 in DNA: TGTGCCAGCAGTTTATCGACAAGCGGACAAGAGACCCAGTACTTC.

V gene TRBV9 combines with J gene TRBJ2-5; 8 positions agree with TRBD2. The V segment lost 0 bases and the J segment 2 bases; nucleotides outside the gene matches: 6. The CDR3 totals 16 residues. CDR1 and CDR2 from the germline V gene are SGDLS and YYNGEE. The CDR3 DNA sequence: TGTGCCAGCAGCGTAGGGGGTAGCGGGGTACAAGAGACCCAGTACTTC. Protein product: CASSVGGSGVQETQYF.

V and J are TRBV20-1 and TRBJ2-2; TRBD2 aligns across 10 bases. This CDR3 region has 14 residues. CDR1 and CDR2 (germline): DFQATT, SNEGSKA (reference sequence). Unmatched junction bases numbered 1, after V lost 4 bases and J lost 2 bases. The CDR3 region has the DNA TGCAGTGCTAAACTAGCGGGAAACACCGGGGAGCTGTTTTTT. Translating gives CSAKLAGNTGELFF.

The chain carries TRBV29-1 and TRBJ2-1; 9 bases agree with TRBD1. The trim removed 1 base at V and 6 bases at J, leaving 16 bases unmatched. The CDR3 has 18 residues. Germline CDR1 reads SQVTM; CDR2 reads ANQGSEA. The CDR3 coding sequence is TGCAGCGTTGAAGGTGGGGCCGAGGGACAGGGCAGGGTCAATGAGCAGTTCTTC. Translated, it gives CSVEGGAEGQGRVNEQFF.

The V call is TRBV5-1, the J call TRBJ2-2, with 10 bases aligning to TRBD2. Germline values: CDR1 SGHRS, CDR2 YFSETQ. V shed 3 bases, J shed 0 bases, and the junction held 5 bases outside the gene matches. The CDR3 has 17 amino acids. In DNA form, the CDR3 reads TGCGCCAGCAGCTGGGCTAGCGGGAGCCCGAACACCGGGGAGCTGTTTTTT. This sequence encodes CASSWASGSPNTGELFF.

The V call is TRBV3-1, the J call TRBJ1-3; D not resolved. The CDR3 loop spans 16 amino acids. The germline gives CDR1 LGHDT, CDR2 YNNKEL (reference sequence). Deletions cut 4 bases from V and 0 bases from J, with 13 bases between. CDR3 residues: CASSRETSYSGNTIYF. CDR3 bases: TGTGCCAGCAGCCGGGAGACCTCTTACTCTGGAAACACCATATATTTT. Drawing the rest from reference TRBV3-1 and TRBJ1-3, the complete variable domain is DTAVSQTPKYLVTQMGNDKSIKCEQNLGHDTMYWYKQDSKKFLKIMFSYNNKELIINETVPNRFSPKSPDKAHLNLHINSLELGDSAVYFCASSRETSYSGNTIYFGEGSWLTVV.

This clonotype was picked up a small number of times. The chain links TRBV6-5 to TRBJ2-2; tentatively, D is TRBD2 (5 bases). The germline CDR1 and CDR2 sequences are MNHEY and SVGAGI. The CDR3 has 16 residues. The V end lost 2 bases, the J end lost 1 base, and 11 bases lay between the germline ends. CDR3 DNA: TGTGCCAGCAGTTACGGTGGGAGAAGGAACACCGGGGAGCTGTTTTTT. Translating gives CASSYGGRRNTGELFF.

This chain links TRBV5-6 with TRBJ2-3, with TRBD1 as a possible D gene (6 bases). The CDR3 sequence is 15 residues long. Per the germline V gene, CDR1 is SGHDT and CDR2 is YYEEEE. Deletions cut 5 bases from V and 4 bases from J, with 17 bases between. The CDR3 reads CASSFSGVFPDTQYF. CDR3 sequence (DNA): TGTGCCAGCAGTTTCTCAGGGGTTTTTCCAGATACGCAGTATTTT.

The gene calls are TRBV12-3 or TRBV12-4 and TRBJ1-3; D gene uncertain. Trimming took off 2 bases at V and 0 bases at J, with 8 bases between the two ends. This CDR3 has 15 residues. The CDR3 region is CASSLLYGSGNTIYF. The CDR3 DNA sequence: TGTGCCAGCAGTTTATTGTACGGCTCTGGAAACACCATATATTTT.

The chain links TRBV21-1 to TRBJ1-5; the table's D call TRBD1 went unverified against the DNA. TRBV21-1 is a pseudogene locus. The CDR3 has 18 residues. Written as DNA, the CDR3 is TGTGCCAGTGCCGGACAGGTCGTCCGACCCGTGGGCAATCAGCCCCAGCATTTT. It codes for CASAGQVVRPVGNQPQHF.